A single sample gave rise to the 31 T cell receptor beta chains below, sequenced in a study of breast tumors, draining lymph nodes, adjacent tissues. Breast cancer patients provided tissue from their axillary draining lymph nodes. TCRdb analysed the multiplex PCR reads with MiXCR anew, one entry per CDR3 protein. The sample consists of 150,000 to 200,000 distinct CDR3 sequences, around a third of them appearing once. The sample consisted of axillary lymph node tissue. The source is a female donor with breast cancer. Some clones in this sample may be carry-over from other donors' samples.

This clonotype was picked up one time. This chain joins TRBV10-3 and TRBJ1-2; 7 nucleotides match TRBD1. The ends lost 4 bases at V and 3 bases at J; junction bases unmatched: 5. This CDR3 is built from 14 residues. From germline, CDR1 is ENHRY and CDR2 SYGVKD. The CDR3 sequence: CAISGQGVDYGYTF. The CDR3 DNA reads TGTGCCATCAGTGGGCAGGGGGTGGACTATGGCTACACCTTC.

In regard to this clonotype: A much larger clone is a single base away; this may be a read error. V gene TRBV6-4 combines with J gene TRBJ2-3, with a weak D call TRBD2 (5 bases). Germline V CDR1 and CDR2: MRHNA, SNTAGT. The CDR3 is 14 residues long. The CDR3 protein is CASSHSRVTDTQYF. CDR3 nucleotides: TGTGCCAGCAGTCACTCGCGGGTTACAGATACGCAGTATTTT.

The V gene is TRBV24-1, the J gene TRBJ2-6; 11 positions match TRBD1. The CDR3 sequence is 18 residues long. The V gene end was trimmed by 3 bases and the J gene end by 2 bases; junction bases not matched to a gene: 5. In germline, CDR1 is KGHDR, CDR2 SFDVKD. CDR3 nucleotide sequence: TGTGCCACCAGTGATCCACCGGGACAGGGGGCTGGGGCCAACGTCCTGACTTTC. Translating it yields CATSDPPGQGAGANVLTF.

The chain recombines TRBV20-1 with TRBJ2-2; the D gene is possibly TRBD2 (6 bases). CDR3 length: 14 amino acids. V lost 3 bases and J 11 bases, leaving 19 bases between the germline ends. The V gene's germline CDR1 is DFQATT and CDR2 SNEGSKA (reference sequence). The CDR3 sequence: CSASEEGHSYELFF. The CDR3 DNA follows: TGCAGTGCTAGTGAGGAGGGCCACTCCTACGAGCTGTTTTTT.

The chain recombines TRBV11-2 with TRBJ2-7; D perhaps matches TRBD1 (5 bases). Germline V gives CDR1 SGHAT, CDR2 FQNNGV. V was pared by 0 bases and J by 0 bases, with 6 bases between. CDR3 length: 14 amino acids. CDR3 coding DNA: TGTGCCAGCAGCTTAGATGGGGCCTCCTACGAGCAGTACTTC. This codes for CASSLDGASYEQYF.

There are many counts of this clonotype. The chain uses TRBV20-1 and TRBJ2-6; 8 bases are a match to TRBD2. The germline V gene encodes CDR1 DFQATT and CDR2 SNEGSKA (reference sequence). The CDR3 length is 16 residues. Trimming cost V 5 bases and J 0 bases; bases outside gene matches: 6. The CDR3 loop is CSAESGGLSGANVLTF. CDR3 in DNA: TGCAGTGCTGAGAGCGGGGGTCTCTCTGGGGCCAACGTCCTGACTTTC.

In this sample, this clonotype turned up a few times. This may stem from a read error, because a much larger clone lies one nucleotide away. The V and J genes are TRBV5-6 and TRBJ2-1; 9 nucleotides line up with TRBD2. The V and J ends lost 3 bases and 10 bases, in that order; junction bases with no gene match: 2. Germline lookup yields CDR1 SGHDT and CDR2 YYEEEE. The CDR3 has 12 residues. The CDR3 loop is CASSSSGAEQFF. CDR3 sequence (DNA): TGTGCCAGCAGCTCTAGCGGGGCGGAGCAGTTCTTC.

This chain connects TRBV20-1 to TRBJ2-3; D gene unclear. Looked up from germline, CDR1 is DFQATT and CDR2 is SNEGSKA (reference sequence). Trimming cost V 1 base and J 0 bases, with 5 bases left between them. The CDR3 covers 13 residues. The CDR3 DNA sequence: TGCAGTGCTAGAGGGGAAAGCACAGATACGCAGTATTTT. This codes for CSARGESTDTQYF.

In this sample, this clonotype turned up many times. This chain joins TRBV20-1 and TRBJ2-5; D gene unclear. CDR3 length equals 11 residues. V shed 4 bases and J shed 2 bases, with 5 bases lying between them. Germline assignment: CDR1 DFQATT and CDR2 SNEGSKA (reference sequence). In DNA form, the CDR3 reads TGCAGTGCTATCCCGCAAGAGACCCAGTACTTC. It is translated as CSAIPQETQYF.

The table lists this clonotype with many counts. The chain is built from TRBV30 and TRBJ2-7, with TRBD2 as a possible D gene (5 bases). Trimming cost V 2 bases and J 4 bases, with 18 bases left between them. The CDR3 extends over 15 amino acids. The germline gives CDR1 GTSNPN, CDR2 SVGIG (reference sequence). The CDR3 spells CAWSLTGVRRYEQYF. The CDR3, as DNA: TGTGCCTGGAGTTTGACTGGGGTGAGGAGGTACGAGCAGTACTTC.

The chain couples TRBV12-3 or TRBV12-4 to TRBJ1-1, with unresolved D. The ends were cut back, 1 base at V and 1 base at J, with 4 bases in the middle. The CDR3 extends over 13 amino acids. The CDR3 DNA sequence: TGTGCCAGCAGTTTAGAGGCGAACACTGAAGCTTTCTTT. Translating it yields CASSLEANTEAFF.

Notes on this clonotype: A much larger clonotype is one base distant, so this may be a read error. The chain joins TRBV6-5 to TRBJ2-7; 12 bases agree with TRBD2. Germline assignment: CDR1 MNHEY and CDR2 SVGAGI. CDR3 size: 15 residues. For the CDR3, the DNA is TGTGCCAGCAGAAACCCTAGCGGGGGGGCCTACGATCAGTACTTC. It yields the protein CASRNPSGGAYDQYF.

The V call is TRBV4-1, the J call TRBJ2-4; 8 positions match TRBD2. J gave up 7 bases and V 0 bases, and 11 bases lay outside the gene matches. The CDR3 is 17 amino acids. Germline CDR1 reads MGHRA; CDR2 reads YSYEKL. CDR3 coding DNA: TGCGCCAGCAGCCAAGATGGGCAAGCGGGGGTACGGAACATTCAGTACTTC. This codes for CASSQDGQAGVRNIQYF.

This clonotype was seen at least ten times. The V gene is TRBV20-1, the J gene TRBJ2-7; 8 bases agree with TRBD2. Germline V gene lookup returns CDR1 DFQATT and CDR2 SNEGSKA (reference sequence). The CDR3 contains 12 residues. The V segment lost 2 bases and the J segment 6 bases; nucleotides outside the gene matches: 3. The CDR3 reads CSARTGGSEQYF. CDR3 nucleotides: TGCAGTGCTAGAACGGGAGGGAGCGAGCAGTACTTC.

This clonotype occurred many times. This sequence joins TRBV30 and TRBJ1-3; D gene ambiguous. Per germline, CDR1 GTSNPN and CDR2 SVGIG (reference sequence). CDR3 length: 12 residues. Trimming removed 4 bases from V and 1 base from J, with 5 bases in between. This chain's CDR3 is CAWKESGNTIYF. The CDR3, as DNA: TGTGCCTGGAAGGAGTCTGGAAACACCATATATTTT.

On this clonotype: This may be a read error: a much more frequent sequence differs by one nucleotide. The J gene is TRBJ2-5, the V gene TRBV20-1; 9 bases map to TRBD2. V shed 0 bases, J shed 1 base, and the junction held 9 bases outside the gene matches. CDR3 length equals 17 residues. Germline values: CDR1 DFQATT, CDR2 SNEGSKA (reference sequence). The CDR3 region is CSARDWRGGAFQETQYF. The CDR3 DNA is TGCAGTGCTAGAGATTGGCGCGGGGGGGCGTTCCAAGAGACCCAGTACTTC.

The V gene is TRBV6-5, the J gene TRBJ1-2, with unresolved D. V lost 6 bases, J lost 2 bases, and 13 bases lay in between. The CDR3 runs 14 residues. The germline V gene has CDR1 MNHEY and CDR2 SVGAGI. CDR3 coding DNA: TGTGCCAGCAGCTTCGTGCTGGGCAACTATGGCTACACCTTC. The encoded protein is CASSFVLGNYGYTF.

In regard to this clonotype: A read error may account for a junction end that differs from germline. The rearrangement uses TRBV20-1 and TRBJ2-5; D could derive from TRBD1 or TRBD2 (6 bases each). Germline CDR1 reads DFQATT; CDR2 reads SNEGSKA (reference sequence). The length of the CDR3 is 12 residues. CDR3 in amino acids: CSARAGAETPYF. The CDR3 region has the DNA TGCAGTGCTAGAGCGGGGGCTGAGACCCCGTACTTC.

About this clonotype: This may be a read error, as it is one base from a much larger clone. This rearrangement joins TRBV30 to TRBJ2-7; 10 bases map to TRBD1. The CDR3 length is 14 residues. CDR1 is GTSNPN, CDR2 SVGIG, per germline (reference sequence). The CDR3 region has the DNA TGTGCCTGGAGTGTAGGGACAGGGGCATACGGGCAGTACTTC. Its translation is CAWSVGTGAYGQYF. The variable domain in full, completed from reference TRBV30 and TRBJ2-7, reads SQTIHQWPATLVQPVGSPLSLECTVEGTSNPNLYWYRQAAGRGLQLLFYSVGIGQISSEVPQNLSASRPQDRQFILSSKKLLLSDSGFYLCAWSVGTGAYGQYFGPGTRLTVT.

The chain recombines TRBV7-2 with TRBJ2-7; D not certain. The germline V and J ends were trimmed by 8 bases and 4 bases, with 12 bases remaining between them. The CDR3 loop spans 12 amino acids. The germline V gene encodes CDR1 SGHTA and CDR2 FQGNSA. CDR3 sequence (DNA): TGTGCCAGCCGACCCAAAGCTTACGAGCAGTACTTC. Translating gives CASRPKAYEQYF.

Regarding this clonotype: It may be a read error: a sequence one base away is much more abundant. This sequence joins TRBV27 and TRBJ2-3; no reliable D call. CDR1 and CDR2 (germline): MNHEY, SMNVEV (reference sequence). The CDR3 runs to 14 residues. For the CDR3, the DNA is TGTGCCAGCAGTTTAAGGCAGATCACAGATACGCAGTGTTTT. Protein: CASSLRQITDTQCF.

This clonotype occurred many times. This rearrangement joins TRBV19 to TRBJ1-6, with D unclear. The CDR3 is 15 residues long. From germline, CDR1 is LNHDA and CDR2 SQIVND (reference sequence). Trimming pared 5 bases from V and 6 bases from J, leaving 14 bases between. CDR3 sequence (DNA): TGTGCCAGTAGTTCAGGTGATTGGGGTAATTCACCCCTCCACTTT. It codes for CASSSGDWGNSPLHF.

The CDR3 region has the DNA TGTGCCAGCAGCTTGGGTGTGCTAGCGGGATACACAGATACGCAGTATTTT. Translation gives CASSLGVLAGYTDTQYF. The V gene is TRBV5-6, the J gene TRBJ2-3; 9 nucleotides line up with TRBD2. Germline-derived CDR1 and CDR2 are SGHDT and YYEEEE. The CDR3 runs to 17 residues. V gave up 0 bases and J gave up 2 bases; unmatched junction bases: 7.

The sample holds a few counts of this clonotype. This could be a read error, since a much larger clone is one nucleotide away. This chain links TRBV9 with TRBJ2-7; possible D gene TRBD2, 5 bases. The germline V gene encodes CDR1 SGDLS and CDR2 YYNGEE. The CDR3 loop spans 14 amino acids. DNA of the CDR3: TGTGCCAGCAGCGTAGCGGGGTCCCCGTACGAGCAGTCCTTC. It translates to CASSVAGSPYEQSF.

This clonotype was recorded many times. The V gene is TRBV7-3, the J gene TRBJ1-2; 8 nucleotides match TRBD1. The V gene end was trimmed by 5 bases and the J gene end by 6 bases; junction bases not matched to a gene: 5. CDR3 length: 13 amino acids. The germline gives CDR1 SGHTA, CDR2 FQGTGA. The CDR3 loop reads CASSDGQGHGYTF. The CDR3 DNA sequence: TGTGCCAGCAGCGACGGACAGGGCCATGGCTACACCTTC.

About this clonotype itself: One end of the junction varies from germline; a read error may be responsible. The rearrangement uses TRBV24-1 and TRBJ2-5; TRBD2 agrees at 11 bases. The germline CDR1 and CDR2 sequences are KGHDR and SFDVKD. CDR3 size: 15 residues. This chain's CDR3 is CAASNYRLAGETQYF. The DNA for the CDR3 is TGTGCCGCCAGTAATTACCGACTAGCGGGGGAGACCCAGTACTTC.

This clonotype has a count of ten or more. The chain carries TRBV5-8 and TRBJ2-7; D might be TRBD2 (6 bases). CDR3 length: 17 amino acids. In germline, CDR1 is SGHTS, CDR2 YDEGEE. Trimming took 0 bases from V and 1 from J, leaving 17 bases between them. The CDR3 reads CASSLDGLSVNSYEQYF. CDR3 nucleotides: TGTGCCAGCAGCTTGGATGGACTAAGCGTAAATTCCTACGAGCAGTACTTC.

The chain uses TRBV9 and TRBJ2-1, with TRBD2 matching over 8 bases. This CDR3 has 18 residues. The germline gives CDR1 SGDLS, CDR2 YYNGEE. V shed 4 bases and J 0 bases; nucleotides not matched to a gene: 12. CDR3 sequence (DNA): TGTGCCAGCAGCCCTCAACCGGCGGGGGGAAGCTCCTACAATGAGCAGTTCTTC. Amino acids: CASSPQPAGGSSYNEQFF. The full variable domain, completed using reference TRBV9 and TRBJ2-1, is DSGVTQTPKHLITATGQRVTLRCSPRSGDLSVYWYQQSLDQGLQFLIQYYNGEERAKGNILERFSAQQFPDLHSELNLSSLELGDSALYFCASSPQPAGGSSYNEQFFGPGTRLTVL.

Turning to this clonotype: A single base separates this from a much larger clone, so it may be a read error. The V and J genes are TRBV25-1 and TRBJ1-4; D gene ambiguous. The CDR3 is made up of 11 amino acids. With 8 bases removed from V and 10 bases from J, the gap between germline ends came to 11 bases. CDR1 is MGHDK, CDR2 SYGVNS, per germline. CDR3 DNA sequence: TGTGCCAGCGAGGTGCTCGGAAAACTGTTTTTT. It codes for CASEVLGKLFF. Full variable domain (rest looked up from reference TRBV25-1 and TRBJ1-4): EADIYQTPRYLVIGTGKKITLECSQTMGHDKMYWYQQDPGMELHLIHYSYGVNSTEKGDLSSESTVSRIRTEHFPLTLESARPSHTSQYLCASEVLGKLFFGSGTQLSVL.

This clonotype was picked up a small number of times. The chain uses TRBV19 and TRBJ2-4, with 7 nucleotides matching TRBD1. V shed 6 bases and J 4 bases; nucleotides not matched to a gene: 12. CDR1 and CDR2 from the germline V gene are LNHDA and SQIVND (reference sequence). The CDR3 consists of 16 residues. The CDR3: CASSTDFNRGKNIQYF. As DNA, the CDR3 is TGTGCCAGTAGCACCGATTTTAACAGGGGAAAAAACATTCAGTACTTC.

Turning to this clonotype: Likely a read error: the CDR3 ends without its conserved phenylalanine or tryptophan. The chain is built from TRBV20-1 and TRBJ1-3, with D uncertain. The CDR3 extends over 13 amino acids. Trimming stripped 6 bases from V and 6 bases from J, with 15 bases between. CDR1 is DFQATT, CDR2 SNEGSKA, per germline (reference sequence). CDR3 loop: CSALRVEENTIYL. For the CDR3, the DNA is TGCAGTGCCTTGCGGGTGGAAGAAAACACCATATATCTT.